The 2 T cell receptor beta chains presented below share a single source sample, sequenced in a study of T cells after yellow fever vaccination. TCRdb reanalysed the 5' RACE reads using MiXCR and keeps one entry per CDR3 protein. Of hundreds of thousands of distinct CDR3 sequences detected, roughly 9.4% appear once; the ten largest clones hold approximately 19%. Sequencing used PBMCs, obtained on the day of the first yellow fever vaccination. Every receptor here comes from a man between 18 and 35 years old who received the YFV17D yellow fever vaccine.

This clonotype was seen a few times. V usage is TRBV28 and J usage is TRBJ1-5, with a tentative D call TRBD1 (6 bases). The germline V gene has CDR1 MDHEN and CDR2 SYDVKM. The V gene lost 3 bases and the J gene lost 0 bases, with 15 bases spanning the gap. This CDR3 comprises 17 residues. The CDR3 DNA sequence: TGTGCCAGCAGTTTGACCGAGGGGGGATATAGCAATCAGCCCCAGCATTTT. Protein sequence: CASSLTEGGYSNQPQHF.

This clonotype was seen a handful of times. V gene TRBV5-1 combines with J gene TRBJ2-1; 11 bases line up with TRBD2. After removal of 6 bases from V and 4 bases from J, the junction contained 9 bases not matched to a gene. The CDR3 totals 16 residues. Looked up from germline, CDR1 is SGHRS and CDR2 is YFSETQ. The DNA of the CDR3 is TGCGCCAGCACCGCCTTGACTAGCGGGGTTTACAATGAGCAGTTCTTC. Translated: CASTALTSGVYNEQFF.